This T cell receptor beta chain comes out of a study of blood T cell repertoires in COVID-19. Overall study context: The analysed material was cDNA or gDNA that came from T cells, B-cell-depleted T cells, or PBMCs.

The data were produced by immunoSEQ multiplex PCR, yet TCRdb's version contains in-frame clones alone and is incomplete. The sample consists of a few hundred thousand clones, about nine tenths of them appearing once. Trimming cost V 5 bases and J 1 base; bases outside gene matches: 3. The CDR3 covers 15 residues. Germline assignment: CDR1 MNHEY and CDR2 SMNVEV (reference sequence). A remark on this clone: Other DNA sequences within the sample encode an identical CDR3.

Material: PBMCs or T cells enriched from blood (not recorded which). This chain connects TRBV27 to TRBJ2-5; TRBD2 agrees at 11 bases. The receptor was isolated from a woman in her 40s who had been exposed to COVID-19. CDR3 region: CASSLAGGGQETQYF. The CDR3 nucleotides are TGTGCCAGCAGTCTAGCGGGGGGAGGCCAAGAGACCCAGTACTTC.